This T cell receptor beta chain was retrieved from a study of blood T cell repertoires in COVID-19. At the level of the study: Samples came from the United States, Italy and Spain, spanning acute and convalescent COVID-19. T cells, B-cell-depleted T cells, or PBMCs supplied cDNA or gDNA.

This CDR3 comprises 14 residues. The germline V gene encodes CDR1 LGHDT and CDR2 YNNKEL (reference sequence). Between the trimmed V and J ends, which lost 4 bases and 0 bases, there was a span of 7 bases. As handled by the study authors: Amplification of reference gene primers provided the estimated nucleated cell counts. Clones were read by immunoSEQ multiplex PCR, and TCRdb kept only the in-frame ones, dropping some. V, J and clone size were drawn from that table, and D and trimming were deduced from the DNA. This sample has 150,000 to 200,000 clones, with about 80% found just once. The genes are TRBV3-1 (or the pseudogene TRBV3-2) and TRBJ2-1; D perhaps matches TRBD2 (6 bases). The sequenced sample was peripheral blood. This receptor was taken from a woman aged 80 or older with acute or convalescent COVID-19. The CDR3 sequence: CASSLRDSYNEQFF. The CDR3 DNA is TGTGCCAGCAGCCTGCGGGACTCCTACAATGAGCAGTTCTTC.